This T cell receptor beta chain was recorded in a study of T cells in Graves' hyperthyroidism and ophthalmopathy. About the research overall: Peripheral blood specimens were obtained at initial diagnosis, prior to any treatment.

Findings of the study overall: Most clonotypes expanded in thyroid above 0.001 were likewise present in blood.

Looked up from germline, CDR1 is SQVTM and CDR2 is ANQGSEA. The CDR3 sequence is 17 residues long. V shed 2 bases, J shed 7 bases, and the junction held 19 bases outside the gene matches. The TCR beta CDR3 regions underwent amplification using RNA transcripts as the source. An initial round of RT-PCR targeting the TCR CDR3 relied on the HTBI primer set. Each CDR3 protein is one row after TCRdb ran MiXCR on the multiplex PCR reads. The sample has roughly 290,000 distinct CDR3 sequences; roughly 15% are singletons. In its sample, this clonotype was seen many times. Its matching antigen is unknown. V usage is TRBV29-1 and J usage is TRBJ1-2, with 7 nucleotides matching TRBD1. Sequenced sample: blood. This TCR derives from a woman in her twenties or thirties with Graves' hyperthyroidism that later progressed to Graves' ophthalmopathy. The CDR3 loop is CSVENARGGGARSGYTF. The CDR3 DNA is TGCAGCGTTGAAAACGCGCGGGGAGGGGGCGCACGGTCTGGCTACACCTTC.